Each of the 2 T cell receptor beta chains below was sequenced from the same sample in a study of CD8+ T cells in alopecia areata. Specified treatment: oral pan-JAK inhibitor, 5-10 mg twice daily. Reverse transcribed after extraction, RNA yielded cDNA as the sequencing template. Sequencing used immunoSEQ multiplex PCR; TCRdb keeps in-frame clones, though not all of them. The data show 180,000 or so clones, about 47% seen once. The sequences come from CD8+ T cells sorted from blood, collected at roughly week 53, from a patient treated with tofacitinib. Receptors originate from a human donor with alopecia areata.

The chain couples TRBV11-2 to TRBJ1-1; D perhaps matches TRBD1 (5 bases). V shed 3 bases and J shed 4 bases, with 6 bases lying between them. The germline V gene encodes CDR1 SGHAT and CDR2 FQNNGV. The CDR3 consists of 12 residues. The CDR3 DNA is TGTGCCAGCAGCTTCGGGGGCACTGAAGCTTTCTTT. It is translated as CASSFGGTEAFF.

The rearrangement joins TRBV30 to TRBJ2-4, with D hard to call. Germline V CDR1 and CDR2: GTSNPN, SVGIG (reference sequence). The V and J ends lost 0 bases and 0 bases respectively, with 15 bases between them. This CDR3 is built from 17 residues. For the CDR3, the DNA is TGTGCCTGGAGTGTAGGTGTAGGATCTCTAGCCAAAAACATTCAGTACTTC. It codes for CAWSVGVGSLAKNIQYF.